The 26 T cell receptor beta chains below were found in one sample sequenced in a study of blood T cells in healthy people across ages. Together with a sample-barcoded 5' primer, a J-beta primer mix was included in a second PCR lasting roughly 6 to 12 cycles. A single record per CDR3 protein comes from TCRdb applying MiXCR to the 5' RACE reads. This sample has about 780,000 distinct CDR3 sequences, with 35% to 60% found just once. Source material: blood. The receptors come from a man older than 75 in good health.

The CDR3 DNA sequence: TGTGCCAGCAGTTACTCCGCTCGACAGGTACTGGGCCACGAGCAGTACTTC. Protein: CASSYSARQVLGHEQYF. The chain carries TRBV6-5 and TRBJ2-7, with D possibly matching TRBD1 (6 bases). This CDR3 is 17 amino acids long. V lost 0 bases and J lost 5, with 20 bases in between. The germline gives CDR1 MNHEY, CDR2 SVGAGI.

The chain carries TRBV7-2 and TRBJ2-7; D might be TRBD2 (6 bases). The end of the DNA fits TRBJ2-5 better, so the J call may be wrong. CDR3 length: 13 residues. Germline CDR1 SGHTA, CDR2 FQGNSA. The CDR3 sequence: CASSFEAGETQYF. The CDR3 DNA is TGTGCCAGCAGCTTCGAAGCGGGAGAGACCCAGTACTTC.

This chain links TRBV3-1 with TRBJ2-4; 7 bases match TRBD1. J lost 6 bases, V lost 4 bases, and 9 bases had no gene match. The germline V gene has CDR1 LGHDT and CDR2 YNNKEL (reference sequence). CDR3 length: 15 residues. The DNA for the CDR3 is TGTGCCAGCAGCCGAGACAGGGAAGGGGGAAACATTCAGTACTTC. Its protein is CASSRDREGGNIQYF.

The table lists this clonotype with a few counts. The gene calls are TRBV24-1 and TRBJ2-5; tentatively, D is TRBD1 (5 bases). V lost 1 base to trimming and J lost 2 bases, with 7 bases between them. Germline values: CDR1 KGHDR, CDR2 SFDVKD. This CDR3 is built from 14 residues. The CDR3 loop is CATSDLQAQETQYF. CDR3 bases: TGTGCCACCAGTGATTTACAGGCTCAAGAGACCCAGTACTTC.

The rearrangement links TRBV9 to TRBJ2-1; D gene uncertain. Germline assignment: CDR1 SGDLS and CDR2 YYNGEE. V was trimmed by 3 bases and J by 1 base, leaving 8 bases between them. The CDR3 is 14 amino acids. CDR3 protein: CASSAMGSYNEQFF. The DNA for the CDR3 is TGTGCCAGCAGCGCCATGGGGTCCTACAATGAGCAGTTCTTC.

The chain links TRBV2 to TRBJ2-5; TRBD2 might be the D (6 bases). Trimming shortened V by 1 base and J by 5 bases, and 11 bases separated the two germline ends. This CDR3 region has 14 residues. The germline CDR1 and CDR2 sequences are SNHLY and FYNNEI. The CDR3 nucleotides are TGTGCCAGCAGTGAAGGGAGGGCGATGGAGACCCAGTACTTC. Its protein is CASSEGRAMETQYF.

The chain uses TRBV4-1 and TRBJ1-1; maybe TRBD1 (6 bases). The V gene's germline CDR1 is MGHRA and CDR2 YSYEKL. The germline V and J ends were trimmed by 5 bases and 5 bases, with 15 bases remaining between them. This CDR3 is built from 14 residues. The DNA for the CDR3 is TGCGCCAGCAGCTCCAGGGGAGGAACGACTGAAGCTTTCTTT. Translated: CASSSRGGTTEAFF.

This clonotype was counted only a few times. A much larger clone differs by one base, so this may be a read error. J is TRBJ2-7 and V is TRBV20-1; D may be TRBD1 (6 bases). There are 14 residues in the CDR3. Germline values: CDR1 DFQATT, CDR2 SNEGSKA (reference sequence). V lost 0 bases and J 0 bases, leaving 9 bases between the germline ends. The DNA of the CDR3 is TGCAGTGCTAGAGAGGACAGCGTCTCCTACGAGCAGTACTTC. Translated: CSAREDSVSYEQYF.

The chain couples TRBV2 to TRBJ2-1, with TRBD2 as a possible D gene (5 bases). Trimming removed 6 bases from V and 9 bases from J, with 15 bases in between. The CDR3 is 13 amino acids. Germline V gives CDR1 SNHLY, CDR2 FYNNEI. CDR3 amino acids: CASSAGLTGEQFF. The CDR3, as DNA: TGTGCCAGCAGCGCGGGCCTAACGGGTGAGCAGTTCTTC.

This clonotype was counted at least ten times. V and J are TRBV5-1 and TRBJ2-3, with D perhaps given as TRBD1 or TRBD2 (6 bases each). V was cut by 6 bases and J by 0 bases, with 14 bases left in between. The length of the CDR3 is 15 residues. CDR1 and CDR2 from the germline V gene are SGHRS and YFSETQ. The CDR3 here is CASIPGAGSTDTQYF. In DNA, the CDR3 is TGCGCCAGCATACCGGGGGCGGGAAGCACAGATACGCAGTATTTT.

This clonotype was found once. V and J are TRBV11-3 and TRBJ2-1, with 7 bases fitting TRBD1. This CDR3 region has 16 residues. Germline CDR1 reads SGHNT; CDR2 reads YENEEA. Trimming cost V 3 bases and J 4 bases; bases outside gene matches: 9. DNA for the CDR3: TGTGCCAGCAGCTTCTACCGGGACAGAAGATACAATGAGCAGTTCTTC. Its protein is CASSFYRDRRYNEQFF.

Turning to this clonotype: At one boundary the junction diverges from the germline segment, which might be a read error. The chain recombines TRBV20-1 with TRBJ2-1, with D possibly TRBD2 on 5 matching bases. The CDR3 is made up of 14 amino acids. CDR1 DFQATT and CDR2 SNEGSKA come from the germline V gene (reference sequence). CDR3 nucleotide sequence: TGCAGTGCAAGAGGGATATGGAACTACGATGAGCAGTTCTTC. Protein sequence: CSARGIWNYDEQFF.

The genes are TRBV27 and TRBJ1-5, with TRBD1 identical over 7 bases. The V gene's germline CDR1 is MNHEY and CDR2 SMNVEV (reference sequence). Trimming removed 4 bases from V and 2 bases from J; junction bases left unmatched: 5. This CDR3 has 15 residues. This CDR3 is CASSSETGGNQPQHF. The CDR3 DNA reads as TGTGCCAGCAGTTCCGAAACAGGGGGCAATCAGCCCCAGCATTTT.

The chain couples TRBV6-5 to TRBJ2-1, with TRBD2 identical over 7 bases. The CDR3 has 15 amino acids. Per germline, CDR1 MNHEY and CDR2 SVGAGI. With 4 bases clipped from V and 7 bases from J, the junction kept 10 bases outside the gene matches. The CDR3 here is CASSSGLVTENEQFF. In DNA form, the CDR3 reads TGTGCCAGCAGTTCCGGACTAGTTACAGAAAATGAGCAGTTCTTC.

CDR3 bases: TGTGCCAGCAGTTTTCTCCGGGGCACTAATGAAAAACTGTTTTTT. It yields the protein CASSFLRGTNEKLFF. The chain has TRBV28 and TRBJ1-4; D is perhaps TRBD1 (5 bases). V was pared by 3 bases and J by 2 bases, with 10 bases between. The germline V gene encodes CDR1 MDHEN and CDR2 SYDVKM. The CDR3 consists of 15 residues. Filled out from reference TRBV28 and TRBJ1-4, the complete variable domain reads DVKVTQSSRYLVKRTGEKVFLECVQDMDHENMFWYRQDPGLGLRLIYFSYDVKMKEKGDIPEGYSVSREKKERFSLILESASTNQTSMYLCASSFLRGTNEKLFFGSGTQLSVL.

This clonotype showed up many times. This chain joins TRBV28 and TRBJ2-3; 11 bases agree with TRBD2. The CDR3 is made up of 15 amino acids. V dropped 3 bases and J dropped 4; count of bases not matched to a gene: 3. CDR1 and CDR2 (germline): MDHEN, SYDVKM. This CDR3 reads CASSFGLAGADTQYF. CDR3 DNA sequence: TGTGCCAGCAGTTTCGGACTAGCGGGCGCAGATACGCAGTATTTT.

This chain joins TRBV30 and TRBJ2-1; 10 nucleotides agree with TRBD1. The ends lost 2 bases at V and 7 bases at J; junction bases unmatched: 5. The CDR3 has 14 residues. The germline V gene encodes CDR1 GTSNPN and CDR2 SVGIG (reference sequence). The CDR3 here is CAWSLRTGGNEQFF. The CDR3 DNA sequence: TGTGCCTGGAGTCTAAGGACAGGGGGAAATGAGCAGTTCTTC.

This clonotype was counted only a few times. The J gene is TRBJ2-7, the V gene TRBV5-1, with D possibly matching TRBD1 (6 bases). V lost 0 bases, J lost 6 bases, and 16 bases lay in between. The CDR3 is 15 residues long. Germline CDR1 and CDR2: SGHRS and YFSETQ. The CDR3 loop reads CASSLGAGVPSEQYF. In DNA, the CDR3 is TGCGCCAGCAGCTTGGGGGCAGGGGTACCCTCCGAGCAGTACTTC.

This chain links TRBV7-3 with TRBJ2-3; 7 positions agree with TRBD2. CDR3 length: 15 amino acids. Per germline, CDR1 SGHTA and CDR2 FQGTGA. V was clipped by 5 bases and J by 2 bases; unmatched bases: 7. The chain's CDR3 is CASSNGGRVTDTQYF. The DNA of the CDR3 is TGTGCCAGCAGCAACGGCGGGAGAGTCACAGATACGCAGTATTTT.

The chain links TRBV6-2 or TRBV6-3 to TRBJ2-7; the match to TRBD2 covers 8 bases. V trimming: 8 bases; J trimming: 1 base; junction bases outside the gene matches: 7. CDR3 size: 14 residues. Per germline, CDR1 MNHEY and CDR2 SVGEGT. CDR3 region: CASVQRGISYEQYF. For the CDR3, the DNA is TGTGCCAGCGTACAGCGGGGGATTTCCTACGAGCAGTACTTC.

The chain employs TRBV10-3 and TRBJ2-2, with unresolved D. Per the germline V gene, CDR1 is ENHRY and CDR2 is SYGVKD. The V gene lost 8 bases and the J gene lost 3 bases, with 13 bases spanning the gap. This CDR3 spans 14 amino acids. CDR3 amino acids: CAIGLGLDTGELFF. The DNA for the CDR3 is TGTGCCATCGGCCTAGGGTTAGACACCGGGGAGCTGTTTTTT.

V gene TRBV27 combines with J gene TRBJ2-7; 9 bases align to TRBD2. V lost 6 bases to trimming and J lost 2 bases; unmatched junction nucleotides: 20. The CDR3 is 19 amino acids. Germline CDR1 reads MNHEY; CDR2 reads SMNVEV (reference sequence). DNA of the CDR3: TGTGCCAGCAGGAGAGAACCGGGACTAGCATATAATCAGACCTACGAGCAGTACTTC. Translation: CASRREPGLAYNQTYEQYF.

The chain uses TRBV28 and TRBJ2-7; TRBD1 matches at 7 bases. CDR1 is MDHEN, CDR2 SYDVKM, per germline. V gave up 7 bases and J gave up 0 bases; unmatched junction bases: 3. The CDR3 has 13 amino acids. The CDR3 DNA sequence: TGTGCCAGCAAGACAGGGAGCTCCTACGAGCAGTACTTC. Encoded protein: CASKTGSSYEQYF.

This clonotype was observed a handful of times. This chain joins TRBV6-2 or TRBV6-3 and TRBJ2-1, with D possibly TRBD1 on 6 matching bases. The J call is in doubt because the DNA end fits TRBJ2-7 better. Germline values: CDR1 MNHEY, CDR2 SVGEGT. CDR3 length: 16 residues. This chain's CDR3 is CASSYSQGSHYNEQYF. In DNA, the CDR3 is TGTGCCAGCAGTTACTCTCAGGGGTCTCACTACAATGAGCAGTACTTC.

The chain carries TRBV28 and TRBJ2-1; D is undetermined. Trimming stripped 2 bases from V and 9 bases from J, with 8 bases between. The CDR3 runs 12 residues. Germline CDR1 reads MDHEN; CDR2 reads SYDVKM. The CDR3: CASSLLVGEQFF. In DNA form, the CDR3 reads TGTGCCAGCAGTTTACTAGTAGGTGAGCAGTTCTTC.

V and J are TRBV29-1 and TRBJ2-2; D is possibly TRBD1 (6 bases). Germline values: CDR1 SQVTM, CDR2 ANQGSEA. The CDR3 length is 14 residues. Trimming removed 6 bases from V and 4 bases from J, with 15 bases in between. This CDR3 is CSVPDIQGTGELFF. The CDR3 DNA reads as TGCAGCGTCCCTGACATACAGGGCACCGGGGAGCTGTTTTTT.